Included here is one T cell receptor (beta chain) sequence, with context. Its antigen remains unidentified. This record comes from a study of vaccination and CD4 T cells after COVID-19. On the study more broadly: Convalescent patients, SARS-CoV-2 positive by nasal swab PCR, comprised under 10 mild cases and one severe case. Post-COVID samples were collected a median about 97 days following diagnosis, spanning 35 to 161. Study-level points and caveats: The study found median SARS-CoV-2-reactive clonotypes rising from roughly 19 to 38, not significantly.

TCRdb used MiXCR to reprocess the PCR reads, holding one entry per CDR3 protein. This sample has fewer than 20,000 distinct CDR3 sequences, with 60% to 80% found just once. V was shortened by 0 bases and J by 7 bases, with 3 bases between the two germline ends. Germline CDR1 MRHNA, CDR2 SNTAGT. This CDR3 has 11 amino acids. The receptor comes from a human donor who had recovered from COVID-19. The source material was CD4+ T cells from blood, sampled before SARS-CoV-2 vaccination. The chain has TRBV6-4 and TRBJ1-2; D is unresolved. CDR3 sequence reads: CASSDSGGYTF. The DNA of the CDR3 is TGTGCCAGCAGTGACTCGGGTGGCTACACCTTC.